This entry lists 4 T cell receptor beta chains sequenced from one sample in a study of Graves' ophthalmopathy and Graves' hyperthyroidism. Amplification of TCR beta CDR3 regions used RNA transcripts. HTBI-primed first-round RT-PCR preceded second-round multiplex PCR. TCRdb re-called the multiplex PCR reads through MiXCR, storing one row per CDR3 protein. There are just over 600,000 distinct CDR3 sequences in the sample; about a fifth occur only once, and approximately 7% lies in the top ten. Sequences were obtained from peripheral blood. Source of these receptors: a woman aged 18-29 years with stable Graves' hyperthyroidism. Some clones in this sample may be carry-over from other donors' samples.

The rearrangement uses TRBV27 and TRBJ2-2; 7 positions match TRBD1. Germline V lookup: CDR1 MNHEY, CDR2 SMNVEV (reference sequence). V gave up 10 bases and J gave up 2 bases; unmatched junction bases: 13. The CDR3 extends over 16 amino acids. CDR3 DNA sequence: TGTGCCACTTCTCTATGGGCAGGGGGAAACACCGGGGAGCTGTTTTTT. It encodes CATSLWAGGNTGELFF.

In its sample, this clonotype was seen many times. The chain employs TRBV5-1 and TRBJ2-2; D may match TRBD1 or TRBD2 (5 bases each). The germline V gene has CDR1 SGHRS and CDR2 YFSETQ. The CDR3 is 14 residues long. V lost 1 base and J 6 bases, leaving 10 bases between the germline ends. For the CDR3, the DNA is TGCGCCAGCAGCTTGTTTGGGGACGCCGGGGAGCTGTTTTTT. It specifies CASSLFGDAGELFF.

This clonotype turned up a few times. The gene calls are TRBV12-3 or TRBV12-4 and TRBJ1-1, with D possibly matching TRBD1 (5 bases). This CDR3 region has 16 residues. V was cut by 4 bases and J by 4 bases, with 19 bases left in between. CDR3: CASSWGGGGFGTEAFF. In nucleotides, the CDR3 is TGTGCCAGCAGTTGGGGCGGTGGGGGATTCGGCACTGAAGCTTTCTTT.

In its sample, this clonotype was seen many times. The chain links TRBV28 to TRBJ2-7; 7 nucleotides line up with TRBD2. J was trimmed by 7 bases and V by 7 bases; bases with no gene match: 10. In germline, CDR1 is MDHEN, CDR2 SYDVKM. The CDR3 covers 13 residues. CDR3 DNA: TGTGCCAGCATCGCAGCGGGGAAAATGGAGCAGTACTTC. Translation gives CASIAAGKMEQYF.